These 25 T cell receptor beta chains were all obtained from the same sample, sequenced in a study of cytomegalovirus exposure and HLA in healthy donors. A multiplex PCR was run with 60 Vbeta primers and 13 Jbeta primers. Method: immunoSEQ multiplex PCR; TCRdb's copy keeps in-frame clones and lacks some. The sample carries around 200,000 clones, around four fifths recorded once. The material sequenced was PBMCs. The receptors shown here come from a woman in her 40s in good health and CMV-seronegative.

The chain joins TRBV6-5 to TRBJ1-2, with TRBD1 matching over 9 bases. Germline V gene sequence: CDR1 MNHEY, CDR2 SVGAGI. The length of the CDR3 is 13 residues. V lost 6 bases, J lost 4 bases, and 3 bases stayed unmatched. The CDR3 DNA reads TGTGCCAGCAGGGGACAGGGTAGCTATGGCTACACCTTC. This codes for CASRGQGSYGYTF.

The rearrangement uses TRBV11-2 and TRBJ2-1; D gene unclear. V was cut by 3 bases and J by 3 bases, with 15 bases left in between. The CDR3 contains 16 residues. Germline V gene sequence: CDR1 SGHAT, CDR2 FQNNGV. The CDR3 DNA follows: TGTGCCAGCAGCTTGTGGTTGGTGATAGACTACAATGAGCAGTTCTTC. Protein sequence: CASSLWLVIDYNEQFF.

The rearrangement uses TRBV9 and TRBJ1-1, with D unresolved. Germline lookup yields CDR1 SGDLS and CDR2 YYNGEE. The V end lost 6 bases, the J end lost 1 base, and 16 bases lay between the germline ends. CDR3 length: 15 residues. The CDR3 here is CASTRGSGPNTEAFF. The CDR3 nucleotides are TGTGCCAGCACCCGCGGGTCAGGACCGAACACTGAAGCTTTCTTT.

The chain is built from TRBV27 and TRBJ2-7; TRBD1 might be the D (6 bases). This CDR3 has 15 residues. Germline V gives CDR1 MNHEY, CDR2 SMNVEV (reference sequence). V shed 6 bases and J shed 2 bases, with 17 bases lying between them. The CDR3 coding sequence is TGTGCCAGCAGCATGCTCCTAGGGGGAGCCTACGAGCAGTACTTC. Translated: CASSMLLGGAYEQYF.

For the CDR3, the DNA is TGTGCCAGCAGTCACTCCCGCAGGGGAGGGCTTCAGCCCCAGCATTTT. It codes for CASSHSRRGGLQPQHF. The V and J genes are TRBV7-9 and TRBJ1-5, with D possibly matching TRBD1 (6 bases). The CDR3 extends over 16 amino acids. The germline CDR1 and CDR2 sequences are SEHNR and FQNEAQ (reference sequence). Trimming pared 6 bases from V and 6 bases from J, leaving 21 bases between.

This clone was counted once. The V and J genes are TRBV5-1 and TRBJ1-5; no clear D gene. This CDR3 has 14 residues. The germline gives CDR1 SGHRS, CDR2 YFSETQ. Trimming took 0 bases from V and 3 from J, leaving 7 bases between them. CDR3 region: CASSLGQTNQPQHF. DNA of the CDR3: TGCGCCAGCAGCTTGGGGCAAACCAATCAGCCCCAGCATTTT.

The chain recombines TRBV2 with TRBJ1-2; 7 nucleotides line up with TRBD1. CDR1 SNHLY and CDR2 FYNNEI come from the germline V gene. The CDR3 spans 15 residues. The ends lost 6 bases at V and 4 bases at J; junction bases unmatched: 11. The DNA for the CDR3 is TGTGCCAGCAGAATACAGGGGTTAGGTTCCTATGGCTACACCTTC. It yields the protein CASRIQGLGSYGYTF. The complete variable domain, with remaining parts taken from reference TRBV2 and TRBJ1-2, reads EPEVTQTPSHQVTQMGQEVILRCVPISNHLYFYWYRQILGQKVEFLVSFYNNEISEKSEIFDDQFSVERPDGSNFTLKIRSTKLEDSAMYFCASRIQGLGSYGYTFGSGTRLTVV.

The chain is built from TRBV30 and TRBJ2-1; a weak D match, TRBD2 (6 bases). Trimming took off 0 bases at V and 10 bases at J, with 13 bases between the two ends. CDR1 is GTSNPN and CDR2 is SVGIG in the germline V gene (reference sequence). The CDR3 length is 13 residues. The CDR3 DNA follows: TGTGCCTGGAGTGTACGATCCCGGGGGGAGCAGTTCTTC. Translation gives CAWSVRSRGEQFF.

This chain links TRBV7-9 with TRBJ2-2; tentative D call: TRBD2 (6 bases). The germline CDR1 and CDR2 sequences are SEHNR and FQNEAQ (reference sequence). CDR3 length equals 16 residues. V was clipped by 5 bases and J by 2 bases, with 15 bases between them. CDR3 in DNA: TGTGCCAGCAGCCCCCCCGGGGGAGTTAACACCGGGGAGCTGTTTTTT. This gives the protein CASSPPGGVNTGELFF.

The V call is TRBV5-1, the J call TRBJ2-7, with 7 positions matching TRBD1. The CDR3 has 15 amino acids. Trimming removed 4 bases from V and 4 bases from J; junction bases left unmatched: 11. Germline V gene data show CDR1 as SGHRS and CDR2 as YFSETQ. In nucleotides, the CDR3 is TGCGCCAGCAGCCAGGGACAGCCAGCGATTTACGAGCAGTACTTC. Amino acids: CASSQGQPAIYEQYF.

The chain recombines TRBV15 with TRBJ2-1; TRBD2 aligns across 11 bases. Germline-derived CDR1 and CDR2 are LNHNV and YYDKDF (reference sequence). The V segment lost 1 base and the J segment 10 bases; nucleotides outside the gene matches: 3. The CDR3 runs 14 residues. CDR3 nucleotides: TGTGCCACCAGCAGAGTTCTAGCGGGAGGAGAGCAGTTCTTC. It specifies CATSRVLAGGEQFF.

Points on this clone: Given the absence of the conserved phenylalanine or tryptophan at the CDR3 end, a read error is likely. It is unclear where the CDR3 begins or ends on the DNA, so no DNA is shown, and the CDR3 is as TCRdb lists it. The rearrangement joins TRBV29-1 to TRBJ2-7; TRBD2 was called by the table and not checked on the DNA. The CDR3 contains 11 residues when both ends are counted. Germline V gives CDR1 SQVTM, CDR2 ANQGSEA. The CDR3: CSLGLTDLVRP.

This clone was counted a single time. The V call is TRBV10-3, the J call TRBJ2-2; 8 nucleotides line up with TRBD2. V lost 6 bases to trimming and J lost 2 bases; unmatched junction nucleotides: 11. The CDR3 consists of 17 residues. The germline V gene has CDR1 ENHRY and CDR2 SYGVKD. The CDR3 nucleotides read TGTGCCATCAGGTCAACCGGTAGCGGGACTAACACCGGGGAGCTGTTTTTT. Its translation: CAIRSTGSGTNTGELFF.

This clone has more than one count but fewer than ten. The chain joins TRBV9 to TRBJ1-1; 8 nucleotides align to TRBD1. Germline assignment: CDR1 SGDLS and CDR2 YYNGEE. V dropped 0 bases and J dropped 7; count of bases not matched to a gene: 11. The CDR3 has 16 amino acids. This CDR3 is CASSVGWGRQGNEAFF. The CDR3 bases are TGTGCCAGCAGCGTAGGATGGGGGAGACAGGGGAATGAAGCTTTCTTT. The complete variable domain, with remaining parts taken from reference TRBV9 and TRBJ1-1, reads DSGVTQTPKHLITATGQRVTLRCSPRSGDLSVYWYQQSLDQGLQFLIQYYNGEERAKGNILERFSAQQFPDLHSELNLSSLELGDSALYFCASSVGWGRQGNEAFFGQGTRLTVV.

The J gene is TRBJ2-1, the V gene TRBV5-4, with TRBD2 matching 9 bases. The CDR3 sequence is 14 residues long. After removal of 4 bases from V and 4 bases from J, the junction contained 3 bases not matched to a gene. Per the germline V gene, CDR1 is SGHNT and CDR2 is YYREEE (reference sequence). The CDR3 nucleotides read TGTGCCAGCAGCCGGCTAGCGGGGTACAATGAGCAGTTCTTC. Translation gives CASSRLAGYNEQFF.

This clone has just a few counts. The J gene is TRBJ2-7, the V gene TRBV28; TRBD2 agrees at 13 bases. Trimming removed 6 bases from V and 1 base from J; junction bases left unmatched: 3. Germline V gene data show CDR1 as MDHEN and CDR2 as SYDVKM. The CDR3 consists of 15 residues. CDR3 sequence reads: CASSPGLAGSYEQYF. CDR3 bases: TGTGCCAGCAGCCCGGGACTAGCGGGATCCTACGAGCAGTACTTC.

V and J are TRBV10-1 and TRBJ1-3; D is undetermined. The ends were cut back, 6 bases at V and 2 bases at J, with 11 bases in the middle. Germline V gives CDR1 WNHNN, CDR2 SYGVQD (reference sequence). This CDR3 is built from 14 residues. CDR3 region: CASRPSGAGNTIYF. In nucleotides, the CDR3 is TGCGCCAGCAGGCCCTCGGGAGCTGGAAACACCATATATTTT.

The V call is TRBV6-5, the J call TRBJ2-7; D is possibly TRBD1 (5 bases). Germline loops: CDR1 MNHEY, CDR2 SVGAGI. The CDR3 totals 14 residues. Trimming stripped 2 bases from V and 3 bases from J, with 11 bases between. CDR3 protein: CASSYTVGVYEQYF. CDR3 bases: TGTGCCAGCAGTTACACCGTAGGGGTCTACGAGCAGTACTTC.

The chain is built from TRBV7-2 and TRBJ2-1; D call uncertain. V lost 8 bases, J lost 7 bases, and 27 bases lay in between. Germline-derived CDR1 and CDR2 are SGHTA and FQGNSA. The CDR3 is 17 amino acids. CDR3 coding DNA: TGTGCCAGCGTAACATATAGTGTGGGCCCATTTGGGAATGAGCAGTTCTTC. Amino acids: CASVTYSVGPFGNEQFF. The variable domain in full, with the rest retrieved from reference TRBV7-2 and TRBJ2-1, is GAGVSQSPSNKVTEKGKDVELRCDPISGHTALYWYRQSLGQGLEFLIYFQGNSAPDKSGLPSDRFSAERTGGSVSTLTIQRTQQEDSAVYLCASVTYSVGPFGNEQFFGPGTRLTVL.

The chain couples TRBV28 to TRBJ1-2; 7 nucleotides line up with TRBD1. CDR3 length equals 13 residues. Losses at the gene ends were 7 bases for V and 6 bases for J; bases not matched to a gene: 8. CDR1 and CDR2 from the germline V gene are MDHEN and SYDVKM. The CDR3 sequence is CASTSGGGDGYTF. DNA of the CDR3: TGTGCCAGCACGTCGGGAGGGGGCGATGGCTACACCTTC.

Only a few counts were recorded for this clone. The DNA of the CDR3 is TGTGCCAGCAGCGGAAGACTAGCGGGAGGGACTGGGGCCAACGTCCTGACTTTC. Encoded protein: CASSGRLAGGTGANVLTF. The chain uses TRBV7-6 and TRBJ2-6; 14 nucleotides agree with TRBD2. CDR1 is SGHVS and CDR2 is FNYEAQ in the germline V gene. The J segment lost 2 bases and the V segment lost 5 bases, leaving 5 bases of the junction unmatched. The CDR3 has 18 amino acids.

This clone was counted between two and nine times. The chain employs TRBV21-1 and TRBJ2-2; the table's D call TRBD1 went unverified against the DNA. TRBV21-1 is termed a pseudogene. The CDR3 spans 16 residues. The CDR3 spells CASSKWDSLGTGELFF. For the CDR3, the DNA is TGTGCCAGCAGCAAGTGGGACAGCCTTGGCACCGGGGAGCTGTTTTTT.

The chain links TRBV2 to TRBJ2-3; 7 bases line up with TRBD2. The germline CDR1 and CDR2 sequences are SNHLY and FYNNEI. This CDR3 spans 16 amino acids. V lost 8 bases and J lost 5; bases outside the gene matches: 16. CDR3 region: CASDQASGPGGDTQYF. In nucleotides, the CDR3 is TGTGCCAGCGACCAAGCTAGCGGCCCCGGTGGAGATACGCAGTATTTT. The variable domain in full, with the rest retrieved from reference TRBV2 and TRBJ2-3, is EPEVTQTPSHQVTQMGQEVILRCVPISNHLYFYWYRQILGQKVEFLVSFYNNEISEKSEIFDDQFSVERPDGSNFTLKIRSTKLEDSAMYFCASDQASGPGGDTQYFGPGTRLTVL.

The chain employs TRBV19 and TRBJ2-1; the D gene is possibly TRBD2 (5 bases). The ends were cut back, 7 bases at V and 6 bases at J, with 16 bases in the middle. CDR3 length: 14 residues. Germline lookup yields CDR1 LNHDA and CDR2 SQIVND (reference sequence). The DNA for the CDR3 is TGTGCCAGTAAGCTTCTTGGGGAGCCCAATGAGCAGTTCTTC. It translates to CASKLLGEPNEQFF.

V is TRBV6-1 and J is TRBJ2-1, with D tentatively TRBD1 (6 bases). V lost 6 bases and J lost 10, with 16 bases in between. Germline CDR1 is MNHNS and CDR2 is SASEGT. This CDR3 has 13 residues. For the CDR3, the DNA is TGTGCCAGCAGACCGACAGGAGCGAGGGAGCAGTTCTTC. It translates to CASRPTGAREQFF.